These T cell receptor beta chains were read from a single sample in a study of T cell responses to AZD1222 COVID-19 vaccine. Assay used: immunoSEQ multiplex PCR; TCRdb lists only in-frame clones, some missing. The sample consists of 95,000 to 150,000 clones, 70% to 90% of them appearing once. The specimen was peripheral blood, collected on day 0 of AZD1222 vaccination. The source is an adult in good health. CDR3s include the opening cysteine and the closing phenylalanine or tryptophan. Each record gives: CDR3 DNA, CDR3 protein, J gene, clone size, D gene, V gene. The D gene is left open where the match is weak. Clone size is shown for a subset of rows, as once, few, many or a class of expanded clone.

cdr3_nt: TGTGCCAGCAGCGTTAGCCCCACAGGTGTGGGTGAGCAGTTCTTC
cdr3_aa: CASSVSPTGVGEQFF
j_call: TRBJ2-1
clone_size: .
d_call: .
v_call: TRBV7-3

cdr3_nt: TGTGCCAGCAGCCCTAGACTAGCGGGAGGAGTAGGTGAGCAGTTCTTC
cdr3_aa: CASSPRLAGGVGEQFF
j_call: TRBJ2-1
clone_size: .
d_call: TRBD2
v_call: TRBV5-4

cdr3_nt: TGCGCCAGCAGGATAGCGGGACCGGGGAATGAGCAGTTCTTC
cdr3_aa: CASRIAGPGNEQFF
j_call: TRBJ2-1
clone_size: .
d_call: TRBD2
v_call: TRBV5-1

cdr3_nt: TGTGCCAGCAGCCAAGAACGTGGGCAATGGGGGGAGCAGTACTTC
cdr3_aa: CASSQERGQWGEQYF
j_call: TRBJ2-7
clone_size: .
d_call: .
v_call: TRBV14

cdr3_nt: TGTGCCAGCAGTTTATTACTTTACACAGATACGCAGTATTTT
cdr3_aa: CASSLLLYTDTQYF
j_call: TRBJ2-3
clone_size: .
d_call: .
v_call: TRBV28

cdr3_nt: TGTGCCAGCAGCCCTACTACAGGGGTTAATCAGCCCCAGCATTTT
cdr3_aa: CASSPTTGVNQPQHF
j_call: TRBJ1-5
clone_size: .
d_call: TRBD1
v_call: TRBV11-2

cdr3_nt: TGTGCCAGCAGCCAAGAATCGGGGACTGCAAGCTCCTACAATGAGCAGTTCTTC
cdr3_aa: CASSQESGTASSYNEQFF
j_call: TRBJ2-1
clone_size: .
d_call: .
v_call: TRBV4-2

cdr3_nt: TGTGCCAGCAGCGCCGACTGGAACACTGAAGCTTTCTTT
cdr3_aa: CASSADWNTEAFF
j_call: TRBJ1-1
clone_size: .
d_call: .
v_call: TRBV9

cdr3_nt: TGTGCCAGCAGTGAAATGCAGGGGACCTATGGCTACACCTTC
cdr3_aa: CASSEMQGTYGYTF
j_call: TRBJ1-2
clone_size: .
d_call: .
v_call: TRBV6-1

cdr3_nt: TGTGCCAGCAGTCGTCAGGGGGCGGGCGGTCAGCCCCAGCATTTT
cdr3_aa: CASSRQGAGGQPQHF
j_call: TRBJ1-5
clone_size: .
d_call: TRBD1
v_call: TRBV28

cdr3_nt: TGTGCCAGCAGTGGAAGTGGGGGCAGGGGGGATCAGCCCCAGCATTTT
cdr3_aa: CASSGSGGRGDQPQHF
j_call: TRBJ1-5
clone_size: few
d_call: TRBD1
v_call: TRBV2

cdr3_nt: TGCGCCAGCAATATGACTGCAACTAATGAAAAACTGTTTTTT
cdr3_aa: CASNMTATNEKLFF
j_call: TRBJ1-4
clone_size: .
d_call: .
v_call: TRBV23-1

cdr3_nt: TGCACCTCCGTCGGCAGGGATGACTACACCTTC
cdr3_aa: CTSVGRDDYTF
j_call: TRBJ1-2
clone_size: .
d_call: .
v_call: TRBV20-1

cdr3_nt: TGTGCCAGCAGTTACGGTCCCTGGGGGACCGGGGAGCTGTTTTTT
cdr3_aa: CASSYGPWGTGELFF
j_call: TRBJ2-2
clone_size: .
d_call: .
v_call: TRBV6-5

cdr3_nt: TGTGCCACCAGTGATTCCGGCAGGGGTGATAATCAGCCCCAGCATTTT
cdr3_aa: CATSDSGRGDNQPQHF
j_call: TRBJ1-5
clone_size: .
d_call: .
v_call: TRBV24-1

cdr3_nt: TGCGCCAGCAGTAGGGAAAAGGCCAACGTCCTGACTTTC
cdr3_aa: CASSREKANVLTF
j_call: TRBJ2-6
clone_size: .
d_call: .
v_call: TRBV5-1

cdr3_nt: TGTGCCAGCAATCAGGGCCTGAGGGAGACCCAGTACTTC
cdr3_aa: CASNQGLRETQYF
j_call: TRBJ2-5
clone_size: .
d_call: .
v_call: TRBV5-6

cdr3_nt: TGTGCCAGTAGTATAACTGGGACAACGTATGGCTACACCTTC
cdr3_aa: CASSITGTTYGYTF
j_call: TRBJ1-2
clone_size: .
d_call: .
v_call: TRBV19

cdr3_nt: TGTGCCAGCAGTGCCCTGACTGGTGAGCAGTTCTTC
cdr3_aa: CASSALTGEQFF
j_call: TRBJ2-1
clone_size: .
d_call: .
v_call: TRBV9

cdr3_nt: TGTGCCACCAGCCACAGGGGAGGCACAGATACGCAGTATTTT
cdr3_aa: CATSHRGGTDTQYF
j_call: TRBJ2-3
clone_size: .
d_call: TRBD1
v_call: TRBV24-1

cdr3_nt: TGTGCCAGCAGTCTGAGTTCCGGGCTGGGCTACACCTTC
cdr3_aa: CASSLSSGLGYTF
j_call: TRBJ1-2
clone_size: .
d_call: .
v_call: TRBV6-5

cdr3_nt: TGTGCCAGCAGTTACCGGACAGGGTCAGGTGAAGCTTTCTTT
cdr3_aa: CASSYRTGSGEAFF
j_call: TRBJ1-1
clone_size: .
d_call: TRBD1
v_call: TRBV6-2/TRBV6-3